A single sample is the source of the 26 T cell receptor beta chains below, sequenced in a study of CD8+ T cells in alopecia areata. RNA was isolated and reverse transcribed to cDNA, the sequencing template. The protocol was immunoSEQ multiplex PCR, while the TCRdb copy is restricted to in-frame clones and leaves out a portion. The table shows 170,000 or so clones, with about 63% occurring only once. Source: CD4+ T cells sorted from blood, taken at week 0. The origin of the receptors is a human donor with alopecia areata.

Here the CDR3 reads CASGPGTASSTDTQYF. As DNA, the CDR3 is TGTGCTAGTGGTCCAGGGACAGCCTCTAGCACAGATACGCAGTATTTT. The chain is built from TRBV12-5 and TRBJ2-3; 7 bases are a match to TRBD1. CDR1 LGHNT and CDR2 FRNRAP come from the germline V gene. The V gene end was trimmed by 5 bases and the J gene end by 0 bases; junction bases not matched to a gene: 8. The CDR3 is 16 residues long.

Only a few counts were recorded for this clone. The J gene is TRBJ2-7, the V gene TRBV11-2; TRBD2 aligns across 7 bases. This CDR3 contains 13 residues. Germline values: CDR1 SGHAT, CDR2 FQNNGV. Unmatched junction bases numbered 6, after V lost 4 bases and J lost 6 bases. This chain's CDR3 is CASSWEGMGEQYF. CDR3 DNA: TGTGCCAGCAGCTGGGAGGGGATGGGCGAGCAGTACTTC.

The rearrangement links TRBV30 to TRBJ1-2; TRBD1 matches at 7 bases. Germline CDR1 GTSNPN, CDR2 SVGIG (reference sequence). With 0 bases clipped from V and 4 bases from J, the junction kept 2 bases outside the gene matches. The CDR3 consists of 13 residues. The CDR3, as DNA: TGTGCCTGGAGTGTACAGGGGTTCTATGGCTACACCTTC. This encodes CAWSVQGFYGYTF. Together with reference TRBV30 and TRBJ1-2, the CDR3 gives the full variable domain: SQTIHQWPATLVQPVGSPLSLECTVEGTSNPNLYWYRQAAGRGLQLLFYSVGIGQISSEVPQNLSASRPQDRQFILSSKKLLLSDSGFYLCAWSVQGFYGYTFGSGTRLTVV.

The J gene is TRBJ1-6, the V gene TRBV5-6; maybe TRBD1 (5 bases). Germline assignment: CDR1 SGHDT and CDR2 YYEEEE. This CDR3 is 15 amino acids long. V was trimmed by 2 bases and J by 7 bases, leaving 13 bases between them. CDR3 DNA sequence: TGTGCCAGCAGCTTCAAGGGGCGCTCGAATTCACCCCTCCACTTT. It translates to CASSFKGRSNSPLHF.

This clone came up a few times. The chain carries TRBV29-1 and TRBJ2-1; no clear D. V lost 5 bases, J lost 0 bases, and 8 bases lay in between. There are 13 residues in the CDR3. Germline V gene lookup returns CDR1 SQVTM and CDR2 ANQGSEA. CDR3 DNA sequence: TGCAGCGTTTATGTAAGCTCCTACAATGAGCAGTTCTTC. Translating gives CSVYVSSYNEQFF.

The rearrangement joins TRBV14 to TRBJ2-2, with D uncertain. V was cut by 2 bases and J by 5 bases, with 9 bases left in between. The CDR3 is made up of 14 amino acids. Germline assignment: CDR1 SGHDN and CDR2 FVKESK. The CDR3 here is CASSQRRVTGELFF. CDR3 DNA sequence: TGTGCCAGCAGCCAAAGACGGGTTACCGGGGAGCTGTTTTTT. Looking up the rest from reference TRBV14 and TRBJ2-2 gives the full variable domain: EAGVTQFPSHSVIEKGQTVTLRCDPISGHDNLYWYRRVMGKEIKFLLHFVKESKQDESGMPNNRFLAERTGGTYSTLKVQPAELEDSGVYFCASSQRRVTGELFFGEGSRLTVL.

This clone was observed a few times. This chain uses TRBV25-1 with TRBJ2-7; weak D call: TRBD1 (6 bases). CDR1 MGHDK and CDR2 SYGVNS come from the germline V gene. The CDR3 is 14 residues long. The V and J ends lost 6 bases and 2 bases respectively, with 14 bases between them. DNA for the CDR3: TGTGCCAGCAGACCGTCGACAGGTACCTACGAGCAGTACTTC. It translates to CASRPSTGTYEQYF.

The gene calls are TRBV29-1 and TRBJ2-3; D is uncertain. Germline loops: CDR1 SQVTM, CDR2 ANQGSEA. The germline V and J ends were trimmed by 1 base and 2 bases, with 7 bases remaining between them. The CDR3 spans 13 residues. The CDR3 loop reads CSVEAPFTDTQYF. CDR3 DNA: TGCAGCGTTGAAGCCCCTTTCACAGATACGCAGTATTTT.

Only a few counts were recorded for this clone. This chain links TRBV5-1 with TRBJ1-2; no clear D gene. V was clipped by 2 bases and J by 8 bases, with 16 bases between them. CDR3 size: 14 residues. Germline V gene data show CDR1 as SGHRS and CDR2 as YFSETQ. CDR3 region: CASSLTTTSMGYTF. The CDR3 nucleotides read TGCGCCAGCAGCTTAACGACAACCTCTATGGGCTACACCTTC.

A few counts support this clone. The same CDR3 also results from other DNA sequences found in this sample. J is TRBJ1-2 and V is TRBV30; 7 bases align to TRBD1. The CDR3 has 13 amino acids. Germline-derived CDR1 and CDR2 are GTSNPN and SVGIG (reference sequence). V shed 0 bases, J shed 8 bases, and the junction held 6 bases outside the gene matches. The CDR3 is CAWSVQGRGGYTF. The CDR3 region has the DNA TGTGCCTGGAGTGTACAGGGGCGGGGGGGCTACACCTTC.

The V gene is TRBV29-1, the J gene TRBJ1-2, with D unclear. The germline gives CDR1 SQVTM, CDR2 ANQGSEA. The CDR3 is 10 residues long. Trimming left V 6 bases short and J 6 bases short, with 8 bases between. The CDR3 sequence: CSVEQNGYTF. CDR3 nucleotides: TGCAGCGTCGAGCAGAATGGCTACACCTTC. Using reference TRBV29-1 and TRBJ1-2 for the parts outside the CDR3, the full variable domain is SAVISQKPSRDICQRGTSLTIQCQVDSQVTMMFWYRQQPGQSLTLIATANQGSEATYESGFVIDKFPISRPNLTFSTLTVSNMSPEDSSIYLCSVEQNGYTFGSGTRLTVV.

CDR3 nucleotides: TGTGCCAGCAGCTTAGATTGGGGCCACACTGAAGCTTTCTTT. It yields the protein CASSLDWGHTEAFF. V is TRBV7-2 and J is TRBJ1-1, with D perhaps TRBD1 (5 bases). Germline V gene data show CDR1 as SGHTA and CDR2 as FQGNSA. Trimming removed 1 base from V and 3 bases from J, with 9 bases in between. This CDR3 comprises 14 residues. The full variable domain, rest sourced from reference TRBV7-2 and TRBJ1-1, is GAGVSQSPSNKVTEKGKDVELRCDPISGHTALYWYRQSLGQGLEFLIYFQGNSAPDKSGLPSDRFSAERTGGSVSTLTIQRTQQEDSAVYLCASSLDWGHTEAFFGQGTRLTVV.

This chain joins TRBV27 and TRBJ2-5; TRBD2 might be the D (5 bases). Per the germline V gene, CDR1 is MNHEY and CDR2 is SMNVEV (reference sequence). The V gene lost 7 bases and the J gene lost 2 bases, with 14 bases spanning the gap. This CDR3 is built from 14 residues. The CDR3: CASKRAVGQETQYF. In DNA, the CDR3 is TGTGCCAGCAAAAGAGCGGTGGGGCAAGAGACCCAGTACTTC.

The chain has TRBV27 and TRBJ1-2; possibly TRBD1 for D (5 bases). The CDR3 sequence is 11 residues long. Trimming took off 10 bases at V and 4 bases at J, with 10 bases between the two ends. Germline lookup yields CDR1 MNHEY and CDR2 SMNVEV (reference sequence). The CDR3 loop is CAIRDGYGYTF. The CDR3 DNA follows: TGTGCCATAAGGGACGGCTATGGCTACACCTTC.

The table lists this clone with a count of one. The chain carries TRBV6-5 and TRBJ2-2; D uncertain. Germline CDR1 and CDR2: MNHEY and SVGAGI. CDR3 length: 15 amino acids. Trimming stripped 0 bases from V and 2 bases from J, with 7 bases between. CDR3 DNA: TGTGCCAGCAGTTACTCGTGGCTCAACACCGGGGAGCTGTTTTTT. Translated, it gives CASSYSWLNTGELFF.

This chain connects TRBV30 to TRBJ1-1, with D tentatively TRBD1 (5 bases). The CDR3 is 15 residues long. CDR1 and CDR2 (germline): GTSNPN, SVGIG (reference sequence). V shed 3 bases and J shed 1 base, with 15 bases lying between them. The CDR3 coding sequence is TGTGCCTGGAGGACCGTGGGGGTCTGGAACACTGAAGCTTTCTTT. Its translation: CAWRTVGVWNTEAFF.

V gene TRBV9 combines with J gene TRBJ1-2; no firm D call. The CDR3 covers 12 residues. Trimming removed 0 bases at V and 4 bases at J, with 4 bases between. The germline CDR1 and CDR2 sequences are SGDLS and YYNGEE. The CDR3 DNA follows: TGTGCCAGCAGCGTAGTACCCTATGGCTACACCTTC. Its translation is CASSVVPYGYTF.

The V gene is TRBV10-3, the J gene TRBJ2-4; 7 positions agree with TRBD2. J was trimmed by 0 bases and V by 6 bases; bases with no gene match: 5. The CDR3 consists of 15 residues. The V gene's germline CDR1 is ENHRY and CDR2 SYGVKD. The CDR3 loop is CAISPSGEAKNIQYF. CDR3 DNA: TGTGCCATCAGCCCTAGCGGTGAAGCCAAAAACATTCAGTACTTC.

This clone was detected once. The J gene is TRBJ2-7, the V gene TRBV5-1; 7 nucleotides match TRBD1. CDR3 length: 15 amino acids. The junction had 7 bases not matched to a gene; V was cut back by 3 bases and J by 1 base. The germline CDR1 and CDR2 sequences are SGHRS and YFSETQ. The CDR3 reads CASSSTGQTSYEQYF. DNA for the CDR3: TGCGCCAGCAGCTCGACGGGACAGACATCCTACGAGCAGTACTTC. Full variable domain (rest looked up from reference TRBV5-1 and TRBJ2-7): KAGVTQTPRYLIKTRGQQVTLSCSPISGHRSVSWYQQTPGQGLQFLFEYFSETQRNKGNFPGRFSGRQFSNSRSEMNVSTLELGDSALYLCASSSTGQTSYEQYFGPGTRLTVT.

In its sample, this clone was seen a few times. This chain uses TRBV10-3 with TRBJ2-7, with 9 bases identical to TRBD1. This CDR3 region has 17 residues. From germline, CDR1 is ENHRY and CDR2 SYGVKD. With V trimmed by 3 bases and J by 1 base, 10 bases remained unmatched. The CDR3 region has the DNA TGTGCCATCAGTGACCCCCTCGGGACAGGGAAATCCTACGAGCAGTACTTC. Translating it yields CAISDPLGTGKSYEQYF.

The rearrangement joins TRBV11-3 to TRBJ1-1, with D unresolved. V was shortened by 8 bases and J by 8 bases, with 12 bases between the two germline ends. Germline lookup yields CDR1 SGHNT and CDR2 YENEEA. This CDR3 is 11 amino acids long. The CDR3 region has the DNA TGTGCCAGCGGTCAACTGAAGGAAGCTTTCTTT. The encoded protein is CASGQLKEAFF.

The chain uses TRBV4-3 and TRBJ2-1, with no clear D. This CDR3 region has 14 residues. With 4 bases removed from V and 4 bases from J, the gap between germline ends came to 11 bases. Per the germline V gene, CDR1 is LGHNA and CDR2 is YSLEER. DNA for the CDR3: TGCGCCAGCAGCCCCCGGACGGATTACAATGAGCAGTTCTTC. Protein: CASSPRTDYNEQFF.

The gene calls are TRBV30 and TRBJ2-3; no clear D gene. CDR3 size: 13 residues. Trimming removed 0 bases at V and 3 bases at J, with 7 bases between. Germline V gene lookup returns CDR1 GTSNPN and CDR2 SVGIG (reference sequence). The chain's CDR3 is CAWSVPQTDTQYF. CDR3 nucleotide sequence: TGTGCCTGGAGTGTCCCCCAAACAGATACGCAGTATTTT.

Notes on this clone: Other nucleotide sequences from this sample produce the same CDR3. The chain uses TRBV5-6 and TRBJ2-5; D call uncertain. CDR3 length: 11 amino acids. Germline V lookup: CDR1 SGHDT, CDR2 YYEEEE. V lost 1 base to trimming and J lost 5 bases, with 3 bases between them. CDR3 protein: CASSLRETQYF. CDR3 in DNA: TGTGCCAGCAGCTTGAGGGAGACCCAGTACTTC.

This clone was counted a few times. The chain is built from TRBV4-2 and TRBJ1-2; tentative D call: TRBD1 (6 bases). CDR3 length equals 12 residues. V shed 4 bases and J shed 6 bases, with 9 bases lying between them. In germline, CDR1 is LGHNA, CDR2 YNFKEQ. CDR3 protein: CASSPTGNGYTF. CDR3 DNA sequence: TGTGCCAGCAGCCCTACAGGGAATGGCTACACCTTC.

This clone has a handful of counts. The rearrangement uses TRBV7-3 and TRBJ1-2; D uncertain. Germline CDR1 SGHTA, CDR2 FQGTGA. The CDR3 totals 13 residues. V dropped 0 bases and J dropped 8 bases, with 10 bases sitting between them. The CDR3 reads CASSLTVEGGYTF. CDR3 nucleotides: TGTGCCAGCAGCTTAACGGTGGAGGGAGGCTACACCTTC.